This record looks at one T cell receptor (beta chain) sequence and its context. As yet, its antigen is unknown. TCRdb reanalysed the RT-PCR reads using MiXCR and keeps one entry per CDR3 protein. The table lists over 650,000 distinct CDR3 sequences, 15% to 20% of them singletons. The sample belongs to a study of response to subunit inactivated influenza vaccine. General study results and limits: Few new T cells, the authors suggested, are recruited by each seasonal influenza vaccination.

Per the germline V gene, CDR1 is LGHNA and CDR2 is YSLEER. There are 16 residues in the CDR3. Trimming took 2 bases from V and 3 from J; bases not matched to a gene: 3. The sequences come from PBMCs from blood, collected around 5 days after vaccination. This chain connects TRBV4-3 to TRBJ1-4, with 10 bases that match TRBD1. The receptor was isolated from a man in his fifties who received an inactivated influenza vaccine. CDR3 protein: CASSQSTGGSNEKLFF. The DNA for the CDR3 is TGCGCCAGCAGCCAATCGACAGGGGGCTCTAATGAAAAACTGTTTTTT.